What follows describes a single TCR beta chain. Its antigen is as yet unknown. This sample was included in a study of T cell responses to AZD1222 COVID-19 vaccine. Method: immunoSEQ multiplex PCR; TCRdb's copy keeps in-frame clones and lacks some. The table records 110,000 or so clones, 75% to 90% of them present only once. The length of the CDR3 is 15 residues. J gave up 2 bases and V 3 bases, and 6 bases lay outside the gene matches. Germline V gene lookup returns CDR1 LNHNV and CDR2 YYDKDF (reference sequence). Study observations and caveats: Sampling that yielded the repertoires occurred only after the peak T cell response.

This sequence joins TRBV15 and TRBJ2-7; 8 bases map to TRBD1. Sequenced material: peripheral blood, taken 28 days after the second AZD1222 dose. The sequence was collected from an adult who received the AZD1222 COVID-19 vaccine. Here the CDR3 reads CATSRGDRGTYEQYF. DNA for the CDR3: TGTGCCACCAGCAGGGGAGACAGGGGTACCTACGAGCAGTACTTC.